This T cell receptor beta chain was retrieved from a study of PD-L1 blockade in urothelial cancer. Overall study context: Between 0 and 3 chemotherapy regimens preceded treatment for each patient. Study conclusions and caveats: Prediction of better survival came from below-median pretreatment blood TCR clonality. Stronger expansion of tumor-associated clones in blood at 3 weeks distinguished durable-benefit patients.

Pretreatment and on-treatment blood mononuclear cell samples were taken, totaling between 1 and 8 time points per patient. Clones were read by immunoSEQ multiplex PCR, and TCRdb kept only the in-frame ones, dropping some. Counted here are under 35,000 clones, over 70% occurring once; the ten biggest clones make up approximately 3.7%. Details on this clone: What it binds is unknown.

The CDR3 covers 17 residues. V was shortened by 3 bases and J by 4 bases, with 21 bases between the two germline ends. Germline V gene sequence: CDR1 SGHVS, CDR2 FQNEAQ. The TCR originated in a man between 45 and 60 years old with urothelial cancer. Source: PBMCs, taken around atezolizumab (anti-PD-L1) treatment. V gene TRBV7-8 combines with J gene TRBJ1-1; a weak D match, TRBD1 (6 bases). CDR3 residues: CASSFNDRFYLGTEAFF. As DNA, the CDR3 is TGTGCCAGCAGCTTCAACGACAGGTTCTATCTGGGCACTGAAGCTTTCTTT.